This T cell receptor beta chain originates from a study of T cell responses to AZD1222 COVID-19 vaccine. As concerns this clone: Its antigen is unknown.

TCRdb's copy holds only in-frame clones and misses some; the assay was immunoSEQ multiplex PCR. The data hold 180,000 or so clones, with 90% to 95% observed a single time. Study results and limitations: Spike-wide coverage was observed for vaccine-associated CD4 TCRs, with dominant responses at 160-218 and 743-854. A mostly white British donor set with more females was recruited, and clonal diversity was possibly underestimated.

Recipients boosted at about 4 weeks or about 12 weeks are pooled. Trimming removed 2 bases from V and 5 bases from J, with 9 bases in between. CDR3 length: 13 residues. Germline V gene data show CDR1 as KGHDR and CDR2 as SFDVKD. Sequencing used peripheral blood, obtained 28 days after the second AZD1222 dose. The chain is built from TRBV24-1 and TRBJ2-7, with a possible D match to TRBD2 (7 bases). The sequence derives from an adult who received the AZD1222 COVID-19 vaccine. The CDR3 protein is CATSDSGGHEQYF. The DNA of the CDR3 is TGTGCCACCAGTGATTCCGGGGGGCACGAGCAGTACTTC.